The entry that follows covers one T cell receptor beta chain sequence. Here immunoSEQ multiplex PCR was the method, and the copy in TCRdb shows in-frame clones only, minus some. Of approximately 170,000 clones detected, almost 90% appear once; the ten largest clones hold roughly 5.3%. After removal of 4 bases from V and 4 bases from J, the junction contained 7 bases not matched to a gene. Germline values: CDR1 SGHRS, CDR2 YFSETQ. The CDR3 consists of 14 residues. These data are taken from a study of control samples from healthy donors and cancer patients. The clonotype comes from a woman aged 25 to 45 in good health. Sequencing was carried out using blood. V is TRBV5-1 and J is TRBJ1-2; TRBD1 matches 7 bases. The CDR3 loop is CASSPLQGSYGYTF. The DNA of the CDR3 is TGCGCCAGCAGCCCACTACAGGGGAGCTATGGCTACACCTTC.